This T cell receptor (beta chain) comes out of a study of T-cell reconstitution after alpha-beta-depleted transplantation in children. Unique molecular identifiers were used in preparing the TCRbeta library. TCRdb recomputed calls from the PCR reads with MiXCR, one row per CDR3 protein. The sample lists roughly 670,000 distinct CDR3 sequences, about an eighth occurring once. General study points: High day-60 TCRbeta diversity in some patients came from surviving recipient T cells and thymic progenitors. As was reported, about two months after transplant, alpha-beta T cells came from several hundred expanded graft clones.

From germline, CDR1 is SGHRS and CDR2 YFSETQ. Between the trimmed V and J ends, which lost 1 base and 6 bases, there was a span of 8 bases. The CDR3 is 13 residues long. This clonotype appeared many times. The antigen is undetermined. The sequencing here drew on PBMCs, taken before TCRalphabeta/CD19-depleted stem cell transplant. This chain uses TRBV5-1 with TRBJ2-1, with D hard to call. This TCR was recovered from a girl aged 2 to 9 with congenital amegakaryocytic thrombocytopenia, due to receive a stem cell transplant. The CDR3 here is CASSLNLRNEQFF. CDR3 DNA: TGCGCCAGCAGCTTGAACCTCCGCAATGAGCAGTTCTTC.